The entry below gives a single T cell receptor beta chain sequence along with its context. The data derive from a study of blood T cell repertoires in COVID-19. Turning to the study itself: Spain, Italy and the United States supplied samples that represented acute and convalescent COVID-19.

The CDR3 has 14 residues. CDR1 is MNHEY and CDR2 is SMNVEV in the germline V gene (reference sequence). Trimming pared 4 bases from V and 8 bases from J, leaving 17 bases between. As handled by the study authors: For nucleated cells, counts were estimated from reference gene primer amplification. Repertoires were generated with immunoSEQ multiplex PCR, while TCRdb's copy carries only in-frame clones and drops some. V, J and clone size were drawn from that table, and D and trimming were deduced from the DNA. The sample has under 500,000 clones, around 90% seen once. Specimen: PBMCs or T cells enriched from blood (not recorded which). V and J are TRBV27 and TRBJ1-2; D might be TRBD1 (6 bases). The TCR comes from a woman in her late teens or twenties with acute COVID-19. The CDR3: CASSSTGNIRGYTF. In DNA form, the CDR3 reads TGTGCCAGCAGTTCCACAGGGAACATCAGGGGCTACACCTTC.